The T cell receptor (beta chain) described here comes from a study of sequential checkpoint blockade in melanoma. Turning to the study itself: Randomization was 1:1 between first-line nivolumab→ipilimumab and ipilimumab→nivolumab.

Germline CDR1 reads MRHNA; CDR2 reads SNTAGT. The CDR3 sequence is 15 residues long. J lost 7 bases, V lost 2 bases, and 8 bases had no gene match. Treatment described: randomized to nivolumab then ipilimumab (arm A) or the reverse (arm B). DNA-damaging chemotherapy had not been given to any patient beforehand. Sorted cells were live CD3+CD8+, lacking CD19 and CD56, from PBMCs. Method: immunoSEQ multiplex PCR; TCRdb's copy keeps in-frame clones and lacks some. Among 9,000 or so clones, more than 55% were seen once, and the ten largest hold 41%. This sample comprised CD8+ T cells sorted from blood (inferred from file names), obtained from a patient given nivolumab and ipilimumab in sequence. This receptor was identified in a human donor with melanoma. The chain is built from TRBV6-4 and TRBJ2-1; TRBD2 aligns across 7 bases. The CDR3 reads CASSDAAGEGNEQFF. DNA of the CDR3: TGTGCCAGCAGTGACGCCGCGGGAGAAGGGAATGAGCAGTTCTTC.